Listed here are 32 T cell receptor beta chains from one sample, sequenced in a study of hypomethylating agent response in myelodysplastic syndrome. TCRdb's copy holds only in-frame clones and misses some; the assay was immunoSEQ multiplex PCR. The sample contains about 4,900 clones, 75% to 90% of which appear only once. The sample consisted of bone marrow, taken before or after starting hypomethylating agent treatment for myelodysplastic syndrome (not recorded which). Receptors were obtained from a human donor with myelodysplastic syndrome.

This sequence joins TRBV7-9 and TRBJ2-1, with unresolved D. This CDR3 region has 17 residues. CDR1 SEHNR and CDR2 FQNEAQ come from the germline V gene (reference sequence). V was trimmed by 4 bases and J by 0 bases, leaving 16 bases between them. CDR3 loop: CASSSSAAFGSYNEQFF. In DNA, the CDR3 is TGTGCCAGCAGCTCTAGTGCAGCATTCGGCTCCTACAATGAGCAGTTCTTC.

V gene TRBV10-3 combines with J gene TRBJ2-7; possibly TRBD1 or TRBD2 for D (8 bases each). The germline gives CDR1 ENHRY, CDR2 SYGVKD. The CDR3 loop spans 14 amino acids. Trimming pared 2 bases from V and 7 bases from J, leaving 15 bases between. The CDR3 nucleotides read TGTGCCATCAGTGAGGGACAGGGCGGGGGGGAGCAGTACTTC. Translation: CAISEGQGGGEQYF.

The chain is built from TRBV29-1 and TRBJ2-3; TRBD1 agrees at 9 bases. J gave up 12 bases and V 6 bases, and 7 bases lay outside the gene matches. Per the germline V gene, CDR1 is SQVTM and CDR2 is ANQGSEA. This CDR3 has 11 amino acids. The CDR3 spells CSVQPGQGQYF. The CDR3 nucleotides are TGCAGCGTCCAGCCGGGACAGGGCCAGTATTTT.

This clone was counted a few times. The rearrangement joins TRBV7-2 to TRBJ1-2; weak D call: TRBD1 (6 bases). CDR3 length: 12 residues. The V end was cut by 5 bases, the J end by 6 bases, with 10 bases between. Germline lookup yields CDR1 SGHTA and CDR2 FQGNSA. The CDR3 loop reads CASSPRTDGYTF. CDR3 in DNA: TGTGCCAGCAGCCCCAGGACAGATGGCTACACCTTC.

A single count supports this clone. The chain recombines TRBV7-2 with TRBJ2-1; D may match TRBD1 or TRBD2 (8 bases each). The germline V gene has CDR1 SGHTA and CDR2 FQGNSA. The CDR3 runs 13 residues. V lost 5 bases, J lost 9 bases, and 14 bases lay in between. The CDR3 region has the DNA TGTGCCAGCAGCCGTAGCGGGACAGGTGAGCAGTTCTTC. Its translation: CASSRSGTGEQFF.

This chain links TRBV7-2 with TRBJ1-2, with 9 bases fitting TRBD1. CDR1 and CDR2 (germline): SGHTA, FQGNSA. The CDR3 sequence is 15 residues long. The V gene end was trimmed by 6 bases and the J gene end by 4 bases; junction bases not matched to a gene: 9. The DNA for the CDR3 is TGTGCCAGCAGTCCCAACCGGGACAGGGTCTATGGCTACACCTTC. Protein: CASSPNRDRVYGYTF.

V and J are TRBV10-3 and TRBJ1-1; maybe TRBD1 (5 bases). The V gene lost 0 bases and the J gene lost 5 bases, with 16 bases spanning the gap. Germline CDR1 reads ENHRY; CDR2 reads SYGVKD. The CDR3 has 16 amino acids. The CDR3 reads CAISESGGKSHTEAFF. The CDR3 DNA sequence: TGTGCCATCAGTGAGTCGGGGGGGAAGAGTCATACTGAAGCTTTCTTT.

This rearrangement joins TRBV9 to TRBJ2-1; 7 bases align to TRBD2. The CDR3 extends over 17 amino acids. In germline, CDR1 is SGDLS, CDR2 YYNGEE. J gave up 4 bases and V 0 bases, and 10 bases lay outside the gene matches. The CDR3 region has the DNA TGTGCCAGCAGCGTAGAATGGGGGGGAGCTGCGTACAATGAGCAGTTCTTC. Its translation is CASSVEWGGAAYNEQFF.

This clone was detected once. The chain couples TRBV15 to TRBJ2-7; TRBD2 matches 9 bases. Germline-derived CDR1 and CDR2 are LNHNV and YYDKDF (reference sequence). V shed 9 bases and J 6 bases; nucleotides not matched to a gene: 12. The CDR3 contains 14 residues. The CDR3: CATAGGTVTFEQYF. In nucleotides, the CDR3 is TGTGCCACTGCGGGAGGGACAGTCACTTTCGAGCAGTACTTC.

The CDR3 spells CASSKPGRSVNEQFF. The CDR3 nucleotides read TGCGCCAGCAGTAAACCGGGACGCTCTGTCAATGAGCAGTTCTTC. The rearrangement uses TRBV10-2 and TRBJ2-1, with D tentatively TRBD1 or TRBD2 (5 bases each). From germline, CDR1 is WSHSY and CDR2 SAAADI. Trimming cost V 5 bases and J 6 bases, with 17 bases left between them. CDR3 length: 15 amino acids.

The gene calls are TRBV4-3 and TRBJ2-2; 7 bases are a match to TRBD1. Trimming at V came to 3 bases and at J to 2 bases, leaving 3 bases not matched to a gene. The CDR3 spans 15 residues. CDR1 and CDR2 (germline): LGHNA, YSLEER. DNA of the CDR3: TGCGCCAGCAGCCACGGGACAGATAACACCGGGGAGCTGTTTTTT. Translated: CASSHGTDNTGELFF.

This CDR3 is CASSLDPYPRGFDEQFF. CDR3 bases: TGTGCCAGCAGCTTAGATCCCTACCCCCGGGGGTTCGATGAGCAGTTCTTC. The V gene is TRBV7-2, the J gene TRBJ2-1; possibly TRBD2 for D (6 bases). Germline CDR1 SGHTA, CDR2 FQGNSA. V shed 1 base and J shed 8 bases, with 21 bases lying between them. This CDR3 spans 17 amino acids.

This chain uses TRBV6-6 with TRBJ1-2; TRBD1 aligns across 7 bases. Germline V lookup: CDR1 MNHNY, CDR2 SVGAGI (reference sequence). V gave up 2 bases and J gave up 4 bases; unmatched junction bases: 7. The CDR3 loop spans 15 amino acids. The CDR3 spells CASSYNRGKPYGYTF. The CDR3 DNA sequence: TGTGCCAGCAGTTACAACAGGGGTAAACCCTATGGCTACACCTTC.

This clone has a handful of counts. This chain connects TRBV28 to TRBJ1-2, with unresolved D. Trimming removed 4 bases from V and 1 base from J, with 4 bases in between. The CDR3 spans 12 residues. Per the germline V gene, CDR1 is MDHEN and CDR2 is SYDVKM. Here the CDR3 reads CASSWGNYGYTF. The CDR3, as DNA: TGTGCCAGCAGTTGGGGTAACTATGGCTACACCTTC.

J is TRBJ2-7 and V is TRBV7-6; 9 nucleotides line up with TRBD2. This CDR3 contains 14 residues. V trimming: 5 bases; J trimming: 6 bases; junction bases outside the gene matches: 8. CDR1 is SGHVS, CDR2 FNYEAQ, per germline. CDR3 protein: CASSPGLAGREQYF. DNA of the CDR3: TGTGCCAGCAGCCCCGGGCTAGCGGGGCGCGAGCAGTACTTC.

The chain recombines TRBV7-3 with TRBJ2-2; 8 nucleotides line up with TRBD2. The germline V gene encodes CDR1 SGHTA and CDR2 FQGTGA. Germline trimming cut 5 bases from V and 5 bases from J; bases unmatched to any gene: 13. CDR3 length: 17 amino acids. CDR3 DNA sequence: TGTGCCAGCAGCCCGGGAGGGCAAGGGTCCTTTACCGGGGAGCTGTTTTTT. Residues: CASSPGGQGSFTGELFF.

This CDR3 reads CASSLAQGSQYF. The CDR3 DNA follows: TGTGCCAGCAGTCTCGCTCAGGGGTCCCAGTACTTC. This chain connects TRBV6-6 to TRBJ2-5, with a possible D match to TRBD1 (6 bases). Looked up from germline, CDR1 is MNHNY and CDR2 is SVGAGI (reference sequence). The CDR3 covers 12 residues. Between the trimmed V and J ends, which lost 5 bases and 9 bases, there was a span of 13 bases.

This chain joins TRBV5-4 and TRBJ2-5; TRBD2 matches at 14 bases. From germline, CDR1 is SGHNT and CDR2 YYREEE (reference sequence). The V gene end was trimmed by 4 bases and the J gene end by 4 bases; junction bases not matched to a gene: 6. CDR3 size: 16 residues. The CDR3 region is CASSPGLAGAPETQYF. As DNA, the CDR3 is TGTGCCAGCAGCCCGGGACTAGCGGGAGCCCCAGAGACCCAGTACTTC.

The chain is built from TRBV7-2 and TRBJ2-7; perhaps TRBD2 as D (5 bases). Trimming removed 4 bases at V and 6 bases at J, with 16 bases between. CDR3 length equals 14 residues. Germline V CDR1 and CDR2: SGHTA, FQGNSA. DNA for the CDR3: TGTGCCAGCAGCTCCGGACTGGTCCACCTCGAGCAGTACTTC. The encoded protein is CASSSGLVHLEQYF.

The rearrangement links TRBV29-1 to TRBJ1-5; D gene uncertain. From germline, CDR1 is SQVTM and CDR2 ANQGSEA. Trimming removed 7 bases at V and 8 bases at J, with 6 bases between. There are 9 residues in the CDR3. The CDR3 nucleotides read TGCAGCGCGGGTGAGCCCCAGCATTTT. Protein sequence: CSAGEPQHF. The variable domain in full, completed from reference TRBV29-1 and TRBJ1-5, reads SAVISQKPSRDICQRGTSLTIQCQVDSQVTMMFWYRQQPGQSLTLIATANQGSEATYESGFVIDKFPISRPNLTFSTLTVSNMSPEDSSIYLCSAGEPQHFGDGTRLSIL.

Written as DNA, the CDR3 is TGTGCCAGCAGTGAAGCAGCCGGGGAGGGGCAGCCCCAGCATTTT. It specifies CASSEAAGEGQPQHF. This sequence joins TRBV6-1 and TRBJ1-5; TRBD1 might be the D (5 bases). The CDR3 sequence is 15 residues long. Germline CDR1 reads MNHNS; CDR2 reads SASEGT. V was shortened by 0 bases and J by 7 bases, with 13 bases between the two germline ends.

V usage is TRBV21-1 and J usage is TRBJ2-2. TRBV21-1 is classified as a pseudogene. This CDR3 spans 19 amino acids. Written as DNA, the CDR3 is TGTGCCAGCAGCAAAGGAATATCGCGGAAACAGCCGAACACCGGGGAGCTGTTTTTT. Amino acids: CASSKGISRKQPNTGELFF.

V usage is TRBV15 and J usage is TRBJ2-1, with 11 bases fitting TRBD2. The CDR3 sequence is 14 residues long. In germline, CDR1 is LNHNV, CDR2 YYDKDF (reference sequence). J lost 12 bases, V lost 0 bases, and 4 bases had no gene match. The CDR3 loop is CATSRDRLAGGQFF. CDR3 bases: TGTGCCACCAGCAGAGATCGCCTAGCGGGAGGGCAGTTCTTC.

This clone was detected only a few times. The chain employs TRBV20-1 and TRBJ2-7; D perhaps matches TRBD1 (5 bases). In germline, CDR1 is DFQATT, CDR2 SNEGSKA (reference sequence). V was clipped by 6 bases and J by 6 bases, with 12 bases between them. This CDR3 has 11 residues. CDR3 sequence: CSATQGGEQYF. The CDR3 bases are TGCAGTGCGACGCAGGGCGGCGAGCAGTACTTC.

The rearrangement links TRBV5-8 to TRBJ1-4, with 9 bases matching TRBD1. Germline CDR1 reads SGHTS; CDR2 reads YDEGEE. The CDR3 loop spans 15 amino acids. Trimming at V came to 0 bases and at J to 8 bases, leaving 5 bases not matched to a gene. The CDR3 protein is CASSLGTGAQEKLFF. The CDR3, as DNA: TGTGCCAGCAGCTTGGGGACAGGGGCACAGGAAAAACTGTTTTTT.

CDR3 DNA: TGCGCCAGCAGCACCGGACCTGGGACAGGCCAAGAGACCCAGTACTTC. It specifies CASSTGPGTGQETQYF. The chain recombines TRBV5-1 with TRBJ2-5, with 8 bases matching TRBD1. Trimming cost V 4 bases and J 1 base; bases outside gene matches: 9. Germline V gene lookup returns CDR1 SGHRS and CDR2 YFSETQ. This CDR3 has 16 residues. The full variable domain, rest sourced from reference TRBV5-1 and TRBJ2-5, is KAGVTQTPRYLIKTRGQQVTLSCSPISGHRSVSWYQQTPGQGLQFLFEYFSETQRNKGNFPGRFSGRQFSNSRSEMNVSTLELGDSALYLCASSTGPGTGQETQYFGPGTRLLVL.

The chain couples TRBV7-2 to TRBJ2-1; 9 bases line up with TRBD2. CDR3 length: 16 residues. The trim removed 1 base at V and 3 bases at J, leaving 4 bases unmatched. Germline loops: CDR1 SGHTA, CDR2 FQGNSA. The CDR3 DNA follows: TGTGCCAGCAGCTTAGGTGTGACTAGCGGCTACAATGAGCAGTTCTTC. This gives the protein CASSLGVTSGYNEQFF.

The chain carries TRBV5-6 and TRBJ2-5; 11 positions match TRBD2. Germline loops: CDR1 SGHDT, CDR2 YYEEEE. The CDR3 extends over 19 amino acids. V lost 7 bases to trimming and J lost 3 bases; unmatched junction nucleotides: 20. The CDR3 here is CASRTFLAGGYQFKETQYF. In DNA, the CDR3 is TGTGCCAGCCGTACATTTCTAGCGGGGGGATACCAATTTAAAGAGACCCAGTACTTC.

V is TRBV19 and J is TRBJ2-7, with 11 bases matching TRBD1. The CDR3 loop spans 16 amino acids. Germline V gives CDR1 LNHDA, CDR2 SQIVND (reference sequence). V shed 5 bases and J 0 bases; nucleotides not matched to a gene: 6. CDR3 amino acids: CASSGAGTGGSYEQYF. The CDR3 nucleotides read TGTGCCAGTAGTGGCGCCGGGACAGGGGGCTCCTACGAGCAGTACTTC.

In this sample, this clone turned up a few times. The gene calls are TRBV5-4 and TRBJ2-3; 8 positions match TRBD1. This CDR3 is built from 18 residues. Per germline, CDR1 SGHNT and CDR2 YYREEE (reference sequence). J was trimmed by 1 base and V by 2 bases; bases with no gene match: 12. CDR3 residues: CASSLSGAGGRRTDTQYF. The CDR3 DNA reads TGTGCCAGCAGCTTATCGGGGGCAGGGGGCAGACGCACAGATACGCAGTATTTT.

This clone was observed a single time. This sequence joins TRBV7-5 and TRBJ2-7; the D call of TRBD2 is as the table states it, not checked on the DNA. TRBV7-5 is a pseudogene segment. The CDR3 is 15 amino acids. CDR3 region: CARYPSKSPLYEQYF. The CDR3 DNA is TGTGCCAGATACCCCTCAAAGAGCCCCCTATACGAGCAGTACTTC.

V usage is TRBV7-9 and J usage is TRBJ2-7; D may correspond to TRBD1 or TRBD2 (5 bases each). V shed 5 bases and J shed 7 bases, with 15 bases lying between them. This CDR3 is built from 13 residues. Germline V gives CDR1 SEHNR, CDR2 FQNEAQ (reference sequence). CDR3 in amino acids: CASSPLGAREQYF. The CDR3 bases are TGTGCCAGCAGCCCACTAGGGGCCAGAGAGCAGTACTTC.